The 29 T cell receptor beta chains below come from one sample, sequenced in a study of blood T cell repertoires in COVID-19. TCRdb's table, derived via immunoSEQ multiplex PCR, lists solely in-frame clones and lacks some. Among approximately 30,000 clones listed, around 90% were seen once. Sequencing was performed on peripheral blood. The receptors were gathered from a woman aged 40 to 50 with active or convalescent COVID-19.

The chain is built from TRBV7-9 and TRBJ2-1, with 10 bases fitting TRBD2. CDR3 length equals 15 residues. Trimming cost V 5 bases and J 6 bases; bases outside gene matches: 7. Germline CDR1 and CDR2: SEHNR and FQNEAQ (reference sequence). The CDR3 region is CASSVSGRALNEQFF. CDR3 in DNA: TGTGCCAGCAGCGTGAGCGGGAGGGCCCTCAATGAGCAGTTCTTC.

To note about this clone: One end of the junction is discordant with germline, which a read error may explain. V gene TRBV7-7 combines with J gene TRBJ2-1; 9 positions match TRBD1. CDR1 SSHAT and CDR2 FNYEAQ come from the germline V gene (reference sequence). The CDR3 is made up of 16 amino acids. This chain's CDR3 is CASSRTPGQGNNEQFF. The CDR3 DNA is TGTGCTAGCAGCCGAACACCGGGACAGGGCAACAATGAGCAGTTCTTC.

The V call is TRBV28, the J call TRBJ2-1; 8 bases agree with TRBD1. Germline CDR1 is MDHEN and CDR2 is SYDVKM. CDR3 length equals 15 residues. The V and J ends lost 8 bases and 9 bases, in that order; junction bases with no gene match: 15. CDR3 protein: CASSLGAGGLVEQFF. CDR3 sequence (DNA): TGTGCCAGCTCCCTCGGCGCAGGGGGCCTCGTTGAGCAGTTCTTC.

The chain uses TRBV5-1 and TRBJ2-7, with 8 bases lining up with TRBD1. Germline V gene lookup returns CDR1 SGHRS and CDR2 YFSETQ. The length of the CDR3 is 13 residues. The V and J ends lost 4 bases and 7 bases, in that order; junction bases with no gene match: 7. CDR3 sequence (DNA): TGCGCCAGCAGCACGGGACAGGTGGGGGAGCAGTACTTC. It encodes CASSTGQVGEQYF.

The chain links TRBV25-1 to TRBJ2-3; D unresolved. In germline, CDR1 is MGHDK, CDR2 SYGVNS. V was pared by 4 bases and J by 1 base, with 6 bases between. The length of the CDR3 is 13 residues. For the CDR3, the DNA is TGTGCCAGCAGTGCACTTGGCACAGATACGCAGTATTTT. Amino acid sequence: CASSALGTDTQYF.

The chain joins TRBV7-2 to TRBJ2-3; D is possibly TRBD1 (6 bases). Trimming removed 1 base at V and 6 bases at J, with 14 bases between. Germline CDR1 reads SGHTA; CDR2 reads FQGNSA. The CDR3 sequence is 15 residues long. This CDR3 reads CASSLVMQGMDTQYF. The CDR3 DNA is TGTGCCAGCAGCTTAGTGATGCAGGGGATGGATACGCAGTATTTT.

This clone turned up a few times. The chain recombines TRBV5-1 with TRBJ2-7, with TRBD2 identical over 12 bases. Germline-derived CDR1 and CDR2 are SGHRS and YFSETQ. Germline trimming cut 0 bases from V and 5 bases from J; bases unmatched to any gene: 12. The CDR3 totals 18 residues. The CDR3 DNA is TGCGCCAGCAGCTTGGGGCTAGCGGGAGGGCCATCGATCCACGAGCAGTACTTC. Its protein product is CASSLGLAGGPSIHEQYF.

The V call is TRBV30, the J call TRBJ2-5; the match to TRBD1 covers 7 bases. This CDR3 region has 14 residues. V trimming: 1 base; J trimming: 2 bases; junction bases outside the gene matches: 4. Per the germline V gene, CDR1 is GTSNPN and CDR2 is SVGIG (reference sequence). The CDR3 reads CAWSGGQLQETQYF. For the CDR3, the DNA is TGTGCCTGGAGTGGGGGACAGCTACAAGAGACCCAGTACTTC.

The rearrangement joins TRBV6-5 to TRBJ2-1, with 10 positions matching TRBD2. Losses at the gene ends were 4 bases for V and 2 bases for J; bases not matched to a gene: 5. CDR1 MNHEY and CDR2 SVGAGI come from the germline V gene. This CDR3 has 16 amino acids. This CDR3 reads CASSSYLAGAYNEQFF. The CDR3 DNA reads TGTGCCAGCAGTTCCTACCTAGCGGGAGCCTACAATGAGCAGTTCTTC.

This clone was found a few times. The genes are TRBV25-1 and TRBJ1-1; tentative D call: TRBD1 (5 bases). The CDR3 has 13 amino acids. Germline CDR1 and CDR2: MGHDK and SYGVNS. Trimming removed 8 bases at V and 10 bases at J, with 20 bases between. CDR3 bases: TGTGCCAGCCGACAGAGCCGTTTGGGGTTAGCTTTCTTT. Translating it yields CASRQSRLGLAFF. The variable domain in full, with the rest retrieved from reference TRBV25-1 and TRBJ1-1, is EADIYQTPRYLVIGTGKKITLECSQTMGHDKMYWYQQDPGMELHLIHYSYGVNSTEKGDLSSESTVSRIRTEHFPLTLESARPSHTSQYLCASRQSRLGLAFFGQGTRLTVV.

The chain has TRBV11-1 and TRBJ1-5; unclear D gene. The V end lost 3 bases, the J end lost 0 bases, and 3 bases lay between the germline ends. CDR1 and CDR2 (germline): SGHAT, FQDESV (reference sequence). This CDR3 spans 13 amino acids. DNA for the CDR3: TGTGCCAGCAGCTTTAATAGCAATCAGCCCCAGCATTTT. It specifies CASSFNSNQPQHF.

The V call is TRBV21-1, the J call TRBJ1-2; TRBD1 was called by the table and not checked on the DNA. TRBV21-1 is a listed pseudogene. This CDR3 is built from 14 residues. In nucleotides, the CDR3 is TGTGCCAGCAGTAACAGGGGGCCCAACTATGGCTACACCTTC. Translating it yields CASSNRGPNYGYTF.

The chain joins TRBV5-8 to TRBJ1-6; D gene ambiguous. The CDR3 is 17 amino acids. CDR1 SGHTS and CDR2 YDEGEE come from the germline V gene. Trimming removed 2 bases at V and 5 bases at J, with 17 bases between. This CDR3 reads CASSFSFSGLNNSPLHF. CDR3 sequence (DNA): TGTGCCAGCAGCTTTTCTTTCTCAGGATTAAATAATTCACCCCTCCACTTT.

The V and J genes are TRBV18 and TRBJ1-4; possible D gene TRBD1, 6 bases. The CDR3 is 14 amino acids. V was cut by 3 bases and J by 6 bases, with 11 bases left in between. The germline CDR1 and CDR2 sequences are KGHSH and LQKENI. The CDR3 DNA reads TGTGCCAGCTCACCGGGGGCTTCTGATGAAAAACTGTTTTTT. Encoded protein: CASSPGASDEKLFF.

V usage is TRBV7-6 and J usage is TRBJ2-1; 7 bases map to TRBD2. V gave up 4 bases and J gave up 7 bases; unmatched junction bases: 4. Germline CDR1 and CDR2: SGHVS and FNYEAQ. This CDR3 has 13 residues. The CDR3: CASSWRGRNEQFF. The CDR3 nucleotides are TGTGCCAGCAGCTGGCGGGGGAGAAATGAGCAGTTCTTC.

This rearrangement joins TRBV6-6 to TRBJ2-1, with 12 positions matching TRBD2. V shed 6 bases, J shed 0 bases, and the junction held 0 bases outside the gene matches. Per germline, CDR1 MNHNY and CDR2 SVGAGI (reference sequence). The CDR3 extends over 15 amino acids. CDR3 in DNA: TGTGCCAGCAGGGGACTAGCGGGCTCCTACAATGAGCAGTTCTTC. Residues: CASRGLAGSYNEQFF.

The V gene is TRBV19, the J gene TRBJ2-7, with D perhaps matching TRBD1 (6 bases). V shed 10 bases and J shed 8 bases, with 21 bases lying between them. The CDR3 is 13 amino acids. Germline V gives CDR1 LNHDA, CDR2 SQIVND (reference sequence). The CDR3 DNA is TGTGCCACCTCAGGGGACCAGGGCCCTAAGCAGTACTTC. This codes for CATSGDQGPKQYF.

The genes are TRBV7-2 and TRBJ1-3; no firm D call. CDR1 and CDR2 from the germline V gene are SGHTA and FQGNSA. The V and J ends lost 2 bases and 11 bases respectively, with 19 bases between them. The CDR3 loop spans 15 amino acids. The CDR3 region is CASSLTSASPVSIYF. The CDR3 bases are TGTGCCAGCAGCTTAACATCCGCATCGCCTGTCTCCATATATTTT.

This clone occurred a few times. V and J are TRBV18 and TRBJ2-3; D might be TRBD1 (6 bases). CDR1 and CDR2 from the germline V gene are KGHSH and LQKENI. The length of the CDR3 is 12 residues. Trimming cost V 9 bases and J 4 bases, with 11 bases left between them. CDR3 DNA: TGTGCCAGTTCAGGGGCGGCAGATACGCAGTATTTT. Encoded protein: CASSGAADTQYF.

The chain recombines TRBV7-6 with TRBJ1-1; D not resolved. V lost 5 bases and J 0 bases, leaving 13 bases between the germline ends. CDR3 length equals 15 residues. The germline CDR1 and CDR2 sequences are SGHVS and FNYEAQ. CDR3 nucleotides: TGTGCCAGCAGCCCATACCCTAGCGTGAACACTGAAGCTTTCTTT. It encodes CASSPYPSVNTEAFF.

A single count supports this clone. The chain joins TRBV2 to TRBJ1-3; D possibly corresponds to TRBD1 (5 bases). V lost 11 bases and J 3 bases, leaving 17 bases between the germline ends. The CDR3 runs 14 residues. CDR1 is SNHLY and CDR2 is FYNNEI in the germline V gene. Here the CDR3 reads CAVRRGGGGNTIYF. DNA of the CDR3: TGTGCCGTCCGCCGGGGGGGTGGTGGAAACACCATATATTTT. Full variable domain (rest looked up from reference TRBV2 and TRBJ1-3): EPEVTQTPSHQVTQMGQEVILRCVPISNHLYFYWYRQILGQKVEFLVSFYNNEISEKSEIFDDQFSVERPDGSNFTLKIRSTKLEDSAMYFCAVRRGGGGNTIYFGEGSWLTVV.

The chain uses TRBV30 and TRBJ2-1, with D unresolved. Trimming removed 0 bases at V and 0 bases at J, with 6 bases between. CDR3 length equals 14 residues. The germline CDR1 and CDR2 sequences are GTSNPN and SVGIG (reference sequence). The CDR3 reads CAWSVSYSYNEQFF. The CDR3 coding sequence is TGTGCCTGGAGTGTAAGCTACTCCTACAATGAGCAGTTCTTC. Based on the CDR3 plus reference TRBV30 and TRBJ2-1, the full variable domain is SQTIHQWPATLVQPVGSPLSLECTVEGTSNPNLYWYRQAAGRGLQLLFYSVGIGQISSEVPQNLSASRPQDRQFILSSKKLLLSDSGFYLCAWSVSYSYNEQFFGPGTRLTVL.

This clone has a handful of counts. V is TRBV24-1 and J is TRBJ2-3, with 10 bases fitting TRBD2. CDR1 is KGHDR, CDR2 SFDVKD, per germline. V was clipped by 2 bases and J by 1 base; unmatched bases: 14. This CDR3 has 20 amino acids. DNA for the CDR3: TGTGCCACCAGTGATTACGATGGGACTAGCGATACCGGGGGCACAGATACGCAGTATTTT. It specifies CATSDYDGTSDTGGTDTQYF.

The genes are TRBV14 and TRBJ1-6, with D unclear. The CDR3 has 14 residues. V shed 0 bases and J shed 7 bases, with 7 bases lying between them. Germline V gene data show CDR1 as SGHDN and CDR2 as FVKESK. The CDR3 spells CASSQETENSPLHF. The CDR3 region has the DNA TGTGCCAGCAGCCAAGAAACAGAAAATTCACCCCTCCACTTT. The full variable domain, its missing parts supplied by reference TRBV14 and TRBJ1-6, is EAGVTQFPSHSVIEKGQTVTLRCDPISGHDNLYWYRRVMGKEIKFLLHFVKESKQDESGMPNNRFLAERTGGTYSTLKVQPAELEDSGVYFCASSQETENSPLHFGNGTRLTVT.

The rearrangement joins TRBV30 to TRBJ2-5; 8 nucleotides match TRBD1. CDR3 size: 15 residues. Germline lookup yields CDR1 GTSNPN and CDR2 SVGIG (reference sequence). V trimming: 1 base; J trimming: 5 bases; junction bases outside the gene matches: 9. CDR3 sequence (DNA): TGTGCCTGGAGTGCCGGGCGGACAGGGAGGGAGACCCAGTACTTC. Translation: CAWSAGRTGRETQYF.

The chain is built from TRBV30 and TRBJ1-3; 9 bases match TRBD1. J was trimmed by 1 base and V by 3 bases; bases with no gene match: 10. CDR3 length equals 17 residues. Germline V lookup: CDR1 GTSNPN, CDR2 SVGIG (reference sequence). Written as DNA, the CDR3 is TGTGCCTGGAGCGAGGGGGTACAGGGGGCATCTGGAAACACCATATATTTT. Translating gives CAWSEGVQGASGNTIYF.

This clone was seen only a few times. This chain uses TRBV4-3 with TRBJ2-7; 8 nucleotides align to TRBD1. CDR3 size: 16 residues. CDR1 and CDR2 (germline): LGHNA, YSLEER. J gave up 5 bases and V 1 base, and 10 bases lay outside the gene matches. CDR3 residues: CASSQGEQGVSHEQYF. The CDR3 DNA is TGCGCCAGCAGCCAAGGTGAACAGGGGGTATCCCACGAGCAGTACTTC.

This chain links TRBV7-9 with TRBJ1-2; D uncertain. V was shortened by 5 bases and J by 2 bases, with 9 bases between the two germline ends. Germline-derived CDR1 and CDR2 are SEHNR and FQNEAQ (reference sequence). The CDR3 is 13 amino acids. The chain's CDR3 is CASSPQINYGYTF. CDR3 nucleotides: TGTGCCAGCAGCCCACAGATAAACTATGGCTACACCTTC.

In DNA, the CDR3 is TGTGCCAGCAGGGGACAGGGAGACACCGGGGAGCTGTTTTTT. Protein product: CASRGQGDTGELFF. The chain joins TRBV2 to TRBJ2-2, with TRBD1 matching 9 bases. The CDR3 is made up of 14 amino acids. Germline CDR1 SNHLY, CDR2 FYNNEI. V lost 6 bases and J lost 3; bases outside the gene matches: 2.